Reported below is one T cell receptor beta chain. The authors ran a second PCR of about 6 to 11 cycles using a sample-barcoded 5' primer and a J-beta primer mix. All samples gave at least 2.5 million CDR3-containing paired-end reads. TCRdb reprocessed the 5' RACE reads with MiXCR, giving one entry per CDR3 protein. Among under 800,000 distinct CDR3 sequences listed, more than 20% were seen once. CDR3 length: 14 residues. With V trimmed by 6 bases and J by 11 bases, 14 bases remained unmatched. This entry comes from a study of blood T cells in healthy people across ages. This receptor was identified in a man aged 65 to 85 in good health. Sequencing used blood. The genes are TRBV12-3 or TRBV12-4 and TRBJ2-5, with 8 bases matching TRBD1. The CDR3 sequence: CASRETGDPYGQYF. DNA of the CDR3: TGTGCCAGCAGAGAGACAGGGGACCCCTACGGGCAGTACTTC.